This entry describes one T cell receptor (beta chain). Its specificity is not known. The source of the sample is a study of T cell repertoires in cytomegalovirus infection. Turning to the study itself: CMV epitopes, recently identified HLA-C-restricted and well-studied HLA-B-restricted, were used. It can be stated that public TCR beta signatures indicated CMV infection as well as a matching HLA type.

In TCRdb, the reads were re-called with MiXCR into one record per CDR3 protein. The profile shows about 920,000 distinct CDR3 sequences, more than 25% of them singletons. Study-wide results and limits: Clonotypes of TCR beta that were HLA-C-restricted and CMV-specific dominated the ex vivo response. CMV carriers having the relevant HLA were flagged by cumulative public TCR beta family frequency.

Germline V gene data show CDR1 as KGHDR and CDR2 as SFDVKD. Trimming left V 4 bases short and J 0 bases short, with 8 bases between. The CDR3 contains 14 residues. The TCR sequence derives from a human donor in good health (CMV status not recorded). Some clones in this sample may be carry-over from other donors' samples. The chain couples TRBV24-1 to TRBJ1-2; no definite D call. The sequencing here drew on cultured CD8+ T cells from PBMCs, taken from culture after CMV antigen stimulation. The CDR3 sequence: CATSEAGTNYGYTF. CDR3 nucleotides: TGTGCCACCAGTGAAGCGGGCACTAACTATGGCTACACCTTC.